The present T cell receptor (beta chain) was sequenced within a study of blood T cell repertoires in COVID-19. Profiled with immunoSEQ multiplex PCR; TCRdb holds only in-frame clones, not every one. The repertoire holds 130,000 to 150,000 clones, with around 83% as singletons. CDR3 length equals 15 residues. The germline V gene has CDR1 MDHEN and CDR2 SYDVKM. The J segment lost 4 bases and the V segment lost 5 bases, leaving 7 bases of the junction unmatched. The receptor's source is a man aged 60 to 69 with active or convalescent COVID-19. The J gene is TRBJ1-2, the V gene TRBV28; 10 nucleotides match TRBD1. Sequenced sample: peripheral blood. CDR3 residues: CASSGDRGWSYGYTF. The CDR3 coding sequence is TGTGCCAGCAGTGGGGACAGGGGTTGGTCCTATGGCTACACCTTC.